These 32 T cell receptor beta chains were sequenced from one sample in a study of shared clonotypes between healthy human individuals. CD8 cells classed as naive were CD45RO-negative and positively selected for CCR7, excluding terminally differentiated effector memory CD45RA+ cells. TCRdb keeps only in-frame clones here, not all; method: immunoSEQ multiplex PCR. The sample lists about 2.2 million clones, about 92% occurring once. Sequenced: naive CD8+ T cells from PBMCs. These receptors all stem from a man younger than 35 in good health. Some clones in this sample may be carry-over from other donors' samples.

The V gene is TRBV4-1, the J gene TRBJ2-7; D may be TRBD2 (5 bases). This CDR3 has 15 residues. The ends were cut back, 4 bases at V and 2 bases at J, with 15 bases in the middle. Per germline, CDR1 MGHRA and CDR2 YSYEKL. CDR3 bases: TGCGCCAGCAGCCCTATAGGAGGCCCCACCTACGAGCAGTACTTC. Its protein product is CASSPIGGPTYEQYF.

CDR3 in amino acids: CASSPGQGSYNEQFF. CDR3 nucleotide sequence: TGTGCCAGCAGTCCGGGACAGGGCTCCTACAATGAGCAGTTCTTC. The chain links TRBV6-1 to TRBJ2-1; TRBD1 agrees at 9 bases. Germline values: CDR1 MNHNS, CDR2 SASEGT. Germline trimming cut 5 bases from V and 0 bases from J; bases unmatched to any gene: 2. This CDR3 comprises 15 residues.

J is TRBJ1-1 and V is TRBV6-1; no firm D call. The V end was cut by 2 bases, the J end by 3 bases, with 13 bases between. The CDR3 runs 15 residues. Germline values: CDR1 MNHNS, CDR2 SASEGT. This CDR3 is CASSEILFGHTEAFF. CDR3 coding DNA: TGTGCCAGCAGTGAAATCCTCTTTGGGCACACTGAAGCTTTCTTT.

The chain has TRBV5-5 and TRBJ1-1, with D possibly being TRBD1 (5 bases). The CDR3 runs 18 residues. The V end lost 0 bases, the J end lost 0 bases, and 18 bases lay between the germline ends. Germline CDR1 is SGHKS and CDR2 is YYEKEE (reference sequence). CDR3 residues: CASSLGGGWATMNTEAFF. CDR3 nucleotide sequence: TGTGCCAGCAGCTTGGGTGGGGGTTGGGCCACCATGAACACTGAAGCTTTCTTT.

The chain combines TRBV29-1 with TRBJ2-2; D is undetermined. V shed 8 bases and J shed 0 bases, with 10 bases lying between them. Germline values: CDR1 SQVTM, CDR2 ANQGSEA. The CDR3 totals 13 residues. The CDR3 coding sequence is TGCAGCTTCCGGGCCGCGAACACCGGGGAGCTGTTTTTT. This sequence encodes CSFRAANTGELFF.

The chain combines TRBV11-2 with TRBJ2-1; D is unresolved. The CDR3 spans 15 residues. CDR1 and CDR2 from the germline V gene are SGHAT and FQNNGV. V was trimmed by 1 base and J by 2 bases, leaving 9 bases between them. The CDR3 protein is CASSLAANTYNEQFF. In nucleotides, the CDR3 is TGTGCCAGCAGCTTAGCCGCAAATACCTACAATGAGCAGTTCTTC.

The gene calls are TRBV9 and TRBJ2-7, with D tentatively TRBD1 or TRBD2 (5 bases each). This CDR3 contains 14 residues. CDR1 is SGDLS, CDR2 YYNGEE, per germline. V shed 2 bases and J shed 5 bases, with 14 bases lying between them. The CDR3 coding sequence is TGTGCCAGCAGCGTCCTAGGGACCTATGACGAGCAGTACTTC. Amino acid sequence: CASSVLGTYDEQYF.

The chain carries TRBV19 and TRBJ2-1; 10 bases are a match to TRBD1. J gave up 8 bases and V 9 bases, and 7 bases lay outside the gene matches. The CDR3 runs 13 residues. CDR1 is LNHDA and CDR2 is SQIVND in the germline V gene (reference sequence). DNA for the CDR3: TGTGCCAGCGGGACAGGGGTTGAGGATGAGCAGTTCTTC. This encodes CASGTGVEDEQFF. Combining the CDR3 with reference TRBV19 and TRBJ2-1 gives the whole variable domain DGGITQSPKYLFRKEGQNVTLSCEQNLNHDAMYWYRQDPGQGLRLIYYSQIVNDFQKGDIAEGYSVSREKKESFPLTVTSAQKNPTAFYLCASGTGVEDEQFFGPGTRLTVL.

The V gene is TRBV5-1, the J gene TRBJ1-2; no clear D. This CDR3 spans 15 amino acids. V was pared by 2 bases and J by 4 bases, with 15 bases between. CDR1 and CDR2 (germline): SGHRS, YFSETQ. The CDR3 reads CASSFNGPSRYGYTF. CDR3 DNA sequence: TGCGCCAGCAGCTTTAATGGACCCTCCCGCTATGGCTACACCTTC.

The V gene is TRBV4-3, the J gene TRBJ2-1, with D unresolved. CDR3 length: 18 residues. The germline CDR1 and CDR2 sequences are LGHNA and YSLEER. Trimming took 4 bases from V and 5 from J, leaving 24 bases between them. The CDR3 is CASSPRSRSADPNNEQFF. The CDR3 DNA is TGCGCCAGCAGCCCACGGTCTCGGTCCGCCGACCCAAACAATGAGCAGTTCTTC.

V is TRBV27 and J is TRBJ2-2, with D tentatively TRBD2 (6 bases). The CDR3 has 15 amino acids. Deletions cut 3 bases from V and 4 bases from J, with 12 bases between. Germline CDR1 is MNHEY and CDR2 is SMNVEV (reference sequence). The CDR3 region has the DNA TGTGCCAGCAGTTTCGGGCAGGAGGGCACCGGGGAGCTGTTTTTT. It yields the protein CASSFGQEGTGELFF.

The rearrangement uses TRBV5-5 and TRBJ2-7, with D possibly matching TRBD1 (7 bases). This CDR3 has 14 residues. V was shortened by 3 bases and J by 3 bases, with 13 bases between the two germline ends. The germline CDR1 and CDR2 sequences are SGHKS and YYEKEE (reference sequence). DNA for the CDR3: TGTGCCAGCAGCTACGGACAGGAGGGCTACGAGCAGTACTTC. It yields the protein CASSYGQEGYEQYF.

The rearrangement joins TRBV4-1 to TRBJ2-1; D uncertain. The CDR3 extends over 13 amino acids. V shed 2 bases and J shed 8 bases, with 10 bases lying between them. Looked up from germline, CDR1 is MGHRA and CDR2 is YSYEKL. The CDR3 coding sequence is TGCGCCAGCAGCCAACGTCCGGGCTATGAGCAGTTCTTC. Its protein is CASSQRPGYEQFF.

The V and J genes are TRBV28 and TRBJ1-2; tentative D call: TRBD1 (5 bases). V lost 3 bases, J lost 3 bases, and 17 bases lay in between. Per germline, CDR1 MDHEN and CDR2 SYDVKM. The CDR3 contains 16 residues. The CDR3 DNA reads as TGTGCCAGCAGTTTCGTATTGGGGCAGGGAGACTATGGCTACACCTTC. This encodes CASSFVLGQGDYGYTF.

This chain links TRBV19 with TRBJ1-2; D unresolved. The CDR3 extends over 12 amino acids. The V gene lost 2 bases and the J gene lost 7 bases, with 8 bases spanning the gap. Germline V gene data show CDR1 as LNHDA and CDR2 as SQIVND (reference sequence). In DNA form, the CDR3 reads TGTGCCAGTAGTATAAACAGTCGTGGCTACACCTTC. Translated: CASSINSRGYTF.

V gene TRBV7-2 combines with J gene TRBJ2-3; weak D call: TRBD2 (6 bases). Germline loops: CDR1 SGHTA, CDR2 FQGNSA. The CDR3 spans 17 residues. The V end was cut by 7 bases, the J end by 0 bases, with 20 bases between. The CDR3 DNA reads as TGTGCCAGCATCCTAGGGCGGGGCTTAACTAGCACAGATACGCAGTATTTT. Encoded protein: CASILGRGLTSTDTQYF.

The rearrangement joins TRBV29-1 to TRBJ1-2; perhaps TRBD1 as D (5 bases). Trimming took off 5 bases at V and 0 bases at J, with 22 bases between the two ends. The CDR3 has 17 residues. CDR1 and CDR2 from the germline V gene are SQVTM and ANQGSEA. The CDR3 region is CSVNDLPTGQTNYGYTF. CDR3 nucleotide sequence: TGCAGCGTTAACGACCTCCCAACAGGCCAAACTAACTATGGCTACACCTTC.

V is TRBV18 and J is TRBJ2-3; D assignment may be TRBD1 or TRBD2 (7 bases each). This CDR3 spans 17 amino acids. The germline V gene encodes CDR1 KGHSH and CDR2 LQKENI. Trimming shortened V by 3 bases and J by 0 bases, and 16 bases separated the two germline ends. This chain's CDR3 is CASSPLGRDRSTDTQYF. DNA of the CDR3: TGTGCCAGCTCACCCCTAGGGAGGGACAGAAGCACAGATACGCAGTATTTT.

A single count supports this clone. The gene calls are TRBV13 and TRBJ1-2; tentative D call: TRBD1 (6 bases). The CDR3 sequence is 14 residues long. Trimming shortened V by 5 bases and J by 2 bases, and 12 bases separated the two germline ends. From germline, CDR1 is PRHDT and CDR2 FYEKMQ (reference sequence). The CDR3 DNA sequence: TGTGCCAGCAGCGAATTCGGACAGAACTATGGCTACACCTTC. Encoded protein: CASSEFGQNYGYTF.

As for this clone: This sample includes further DNA sequences coding for the same CDR3. The chain recombines TRBV5-1 with TRBJ1-1; D possibly corresponds to TRBD1 (5 bases). This CDR3 region has 14 residues. The V gene's germline CDR1 is SGHRS and CDR2 YFSETQ. Trimming took 4 bases from V and 0 from J, leaving 10 bases between them. The CDR3 DNA is TGCGCCAGCAGCGGGGGACGGATGAACACTGAAGCTTTCTTT. Protein: CASSGGRMNTEAFF.

This sequence joins TRBV28 and TRBJ2-7, with 7 bases aligning to TRBD1. The CDR3 has 14 amino acids. Trimming cost V 3 bases and J 3 bases; bases outside gene matches: 5. Germline-derived CDR1 and CDR2 are MDHEN and SYDVKM. In DNA form, the CDR3 reads TGTGCCAGCAGTTTTCTAGACAGGGACTACGAGCAGTACTTC. Its translation: CASSFLDRDYEQYF.

This rearrangement joins TRBV4-2 to TRBJ2-7; D is tentatively TRBD1 or TRBD2 (5 bases each). Germline loops: CDR1 LGHNA, CDR2 YNFKEQ. This CDR3 has 15 amino acids. Trimming took off 0 bases at V and 4 bases at J, with 13 bases between the two ends. DNA for the CDR3: TGTGCCAGCAGCCAAGAAGGGACGCGGAGTTACGAGCAGTACTTC. This gives the protein CASSQEGTRSYEQYF.

The genes are TRBV27 and TRBJ2-7, with D possibly being TRBD1 (5 bases). Between the trimmed V and J ends, which lost 3 bases and 3 bases, there was a span of 15 bases. The CDR3 is made up of 15 amino acids. CDR1 is MNHEY and CDR2 is SMNVEV in the germline V gene (reference sequence). The CDR3, as DNA: TGTGCCAGCAGTTTTCAGGGCTTCAACCTCTACGAGCAGTACTTC. Encoded protein: CASSFQGFNLYEQYF.

CDR3: CASEGGSGANVLTF. The CDR3, as DNA: TGTGCCAGCGAGGGGGGGTCTGGGGCCAACGTCCTGACTTTC. The chain links TRBV28 to TRBJ2-6; D possibly corresponds to TRBD2 (7 bases). The germline CDR1 and CDR2 sequences are MDHEN and SYDVKM. Trimming shortened V by 8 bases and J by 1 base, and 9 bases separated the two germline ends. CDR3 size: 14 residues.

V gene TRBV7-2 combines with J gene TRBJ2-2, with 8 bases matching TRBD2. The CDR3 has 16 residues. Germline V gene data show CDR1 as SGHTA and CDR2 as FQGNSA. Losses at the gene ends were 8 bases for V and 4 bases for J; bases not matched to a gene: 12. CDR3 sequence (DNA): TGTGCCAGCGGACTCCTGACTAGCGTGGGCACCGGGGAGCTGTTTTTT. Translated, it gives CASGLLTSVGTGELFF.

About this clone: This specimen includes other DNA sequences encoding the same CDR3. The chain carries TRBV20-1 and TRBJ2-7; D is ambiguous. This CDR3 is built from 11 residues. V lost 1 base and J 7 bases, leaving 8 bases between the germline ends. Germline V lookup: CDR1 DFQATT, CDR2 SNEGSKA (reference sequence). The CDR3 is CSARGVGEQYF. CDR3 in DNA: TGCAGTGCTAGAGGGGTCGGAGAGCAGTACTTC.

V gene TRBV27 combines with J gene TRBJ2-7; 8 positions match TRBD2. This CDR3 comprises 18 residues. Germline V CDR1 and CDR2: MNHEY, SMNVEV (reference sequence). Losses at the gene ends were 1 base for V and 1 base for J; bases not matched to a gene: 12. The CDR3 loop reads CASSLFPKVGGRSYEQYF. DNA of the CDR3: TGTGCCAGCAGTTTATTCCCCAAAGTCGGCGGGAGGTCCTACGAGCAGTACTTC.

This rearrangement joins TRBV9 to TRBJ2-1; the D gene could be TRBD1 or TRBD2 (5 bases each). The CDR3 length is 14 residues. V was clipped by 0 bases and J by 5 bases, with 9 bases between them. Germline V CDR1 and CDR2: SGDLS, YYNGEE. In DNA form, the CDR3 reads TGTGCCAGCAGCGTAGCGCAGGGACACAATGAGCAGTTCTTC. Protein sequence: CASSVAQGHNEQFF.

This chain joins TRBV28 and TRBJ2-3; the D gene could be TRBD1 or TRBD2 (6 bases each). CDR1 is MDHEN, CDR2 SYDVKM, per germline. Trimming left V 1 base short and J 2 bases short, with 10 bases between. The CDR3 runs 15 residues. CDR3 nucleotides: TGTGCCAGCAGTTTATTTCGGGGGCTCACAGATACGCAGTATTTT. As protein: CASSLFRGLTDTQYF.

The J gene is TRBJ1-1, the V gene TRBV9; D unresolved. CDR1 is SGDLS, CDR2 YYNGEE, per germline. The CDR3 consists of 13 residues. V was trimmed by 3 bases and J by 0 bases, leaving 6 bases between them. The CDR3 loop is CASSAPMNTEAFF. CDR3 DNA sequence: TGTGCCAGCAGCGCCCCAATGAACACTGAAGCTTTCTTT. Based on the CDR3 plus reference TRBV9 and TRBJ1-1, the full variable domain is DSGVTQTPKHLITATGQRVTLRCSPRSGDLSVYWYQQSLDQGLQFLIQYYNGEERAKGNILERFSAQQFPDLHSELNLSSLELGDSALYFCASSAPMNTEAFFGQGTRLTVV.

This clone was seen once. The chain employs TRBV7-6 and TRBJ2-5; the D gene is possibly TRBD1 (5 bases). Per germline, CDR1 SGHVS and CDR2 FNYEAQ. This CDR3 is 14 amino acids long. The V end was cut by 5 bases, the J end by 5 bases, with 15 bases between. CDR3 sequence: CASSHDRPSETQYF. CDR3 in DNA: TGTGCCAGCAGCCACGACAGACCTTCGGAGACCCAGTACTTC. Based on the CDR3 plus reference TRBV7-6 and TRBJ2-5, the full variable domain is GAGVSQSPRYKVTKRGQDVALRCDPISGHVSLYWYRQALGQGPEFLTYFNYEAQQDKSGLPNDRFSAERPEGSISTLTIQRTEQRDSAMYRCASSHDRPSETQYFGPGTRLLVL.

The chain is built from TRBV23-1 and TRBJ1-5; D is perhaps TRBD1 (6 bases). TRBV23-1 counts as an open reading frame of uncertain function. V gave up 2 bases and J gave up 11 bases, with 28 bases separating them. The CDR3 covers 18 residues. This CDR3 is CASSQLAYCRGPTQAQHF. CDR3 coding DNA: TGCGCCAGCAGTCAACTGGCTTATTGCAGGGGTCCCACCCAGGCCCAGCATTTT.